The sequence of this T cell receptor (beta chain) was determined in a study of chemoradiotherapy in HPV16-positive cancers. Whole-study context: Two HPV16-positive patients' cells yielded candidate HPV-specific clones and common motifs.

Whole-study results and caveats: Candidate HPV-specific clones and E7-related TCR motifs grew in tumor during treatment. The functional HPV-specific definition rests on just a couple of HPV16-positive patients.

The data were produced by immunoSEQ multiplex PCR, yet TCRdb's version contains in-frame clones alone and is incomplete. The top ten clones hold 16% of a sample with around 7,400 clones, roughly 70% of them seen once. This CDR3 spans 15 amino acids. CDR1 is SGHVS and CDR2 is FNYEAQ in the germline V gene. The germline V and J ends were trimmed by 7 bases and 5 bases, with 18 bases remaining between them. Repertoires were sampled repeatedly during chemoradiotherapy. A remark on this clone: Antigen specificity is unknown.

The TCR was taken from a human donor with HPV-associated anogenital cancer. This rearrangement joins TRBV7-6 to TRBJ1-3; D is unclear. The specimen was tumor tissue, collected from a patient who underwent chemoradiotherapy. The CDR3 sequence: CASTPGVRVRNTIYF. CDR3 in DNA: TGTGCCAGCACGCCCGGAGTGCGAGTCAGAAACACCATATATTTT. Supplemented by reference TRBV7-6 and TRBJ1-3, the full variable domain reads GAGVSQSPRYKVTKRGQDVALRCDPISGHVSLYWYRQALGQGPEFLTYFNYEAQQDKSGLPNDRFSAERPEGSISTLTIQRTEQRDSAMYRCASTPGVRVRNTIYFGEGSWLTVV.